A single sample gave rise to the 24 T cell receptor beta chains below, sequenced in a study of CXCR3-negative and CXCR3-positive naive CD8 T cells. Study observations and caveats: When CXCR3-positive naive cells were set against CXCR3-negative naive cells, the former had more hydrophobic TRB CDR3s.

UMI-labeled TRB cDNA libraries were prepared by 5' RACE. TCRdb reprocessed the 5' RACE reads and stores each CDR3 protein as one record, lacking DNA. Its table records about 90,000 distinct CDR3 sequences. For these TCRs, the target antigens are not known. Material: naive CXCR3+ CD8+ T cells from blood. The subset: CD45RO-CCR7+CD27+CD95- naive CD8+ T cells expressing CXCR3 (TNR3+). The origin of the receptors is a human donor in good health. Some clones in this sample may be carry-over from other donors' samples.

V is TRBV5-5 and J is TRBJ2-1; TCRdb calls TRBD1, which cannot be checked without DNA. The CDR3 extends over 17 amino acids. The germline CDR1 and CDR2 sequences are SGHKS and YYEKEE (reference sequence). This CDR3 reads CASREPGTEISYNEQFF.

V usage is TRBV29-1 and J usage is TRBJ2-7; TCRdb's D call, TRBD1, is unchecked because there is no DNA. The CDR3 is 14 amino acids. Germline V gene sequence: CDR1 SQVTM, CDR2 ANQGSEA. CDR3 loop: CSVEGQGTVYEQYF.

This chain joins TRBV11-2 and TRBJ2-1; TCRdb names TRBD1, which stays unverified in the absence of DNA. CDR1 is SGHAT and CDR2 is FQNNGV in the germline V gene. There are 14 residues in the CDR3. Here the CDR3 reads CASSLDREGNEQFF. Combining the CDR3 with reference TRBV11-2 and TRBJ2-1 gives the whole variable domain EAGVAQSPRYKIIEKRQSVAFWCNPISGHATLYWYQQILGQGPKLLIQFQNNGVVDDSQLPKDRFSAERLKGVDSTLKIQPAKLEDSAVYLCASSLDREGNEQFFGPGTRLTVL.

V and J are TRBV3-1 and TRBJ2-7; TCRdb's D call, TRBD1, is unchecked because there is no DNA. Germline assignment: CDR1 LGHDT and CDR2 YNNKEL (reference sequence). The CDR3 consists of 14 residues. CDR3 sequence: CASSQWLQEYEQYF.

J is TRBJ1-2 and V is TRBV28; TCRdb's assignment of TRBD1 cannot be checked, as there is no DNA. CDR3 size: 14 residues. Germline CDR1 and CDR2: MDHEN and SYDVKM. CDR3 residues: CASSLGRSHYGYTF.

The chain couples TRBV5-1 to TRBJ2-3; as DNA is missing, the TRBD2 call by TCRdb cannot be tested. Germline values: CDR1 SGHRS, CDR2 YFSETQ. The CDR3 spans 16 residues. CDR3: CASSLRTSRDTDTQYF.

The chain uses TRBV7-2 and TRBJ2-7; TCRdb gives TRBD1 as the D gene, but with no DNA this cannot be confirmed. CDR1 SGHTA and CDR2 FQGNSA come from the germline V gene. The CDR3 totals 13 residues. CDR3 sequence: CASSSHGGSEQYF.

The chain links TRBV27 to TRBJ2-2. The CDR3 contains 13 residues. Germline V CDR1 and CDR2: MNHEY, SMNVEV (reference sequence). The CDR3 reads CASSSINTGELFF.

The genes are TRBV19 and TRBJ2-5; TCRdb proposes TRBD2, but this gene call is untestable without DNA. CDR3 length: 15 residues. CDR1 and CDR2 from the germline V gene are LNHDA and SQIVND (reference sequence). CDR3 residues: CASSASGGAQETQYF.

This chain connects TRBV6-1 to TRBJ2-1. Per the germline V gene, CDR1 is MNHNS and CDR2 is SASEGT. The CDR3 has 15 amino acids. CDR3 amino acids: CASNRRGDSYNEQFF.

The chain employs TRBV21-1 and TRBJ2-7. TRBV21-1 is labeled a pseudogene. There are 12 residues in the CDR3. The CDR3 spells CAWCSGTPEQYF.

The chain joins TRBV7-9 to TRBJ1-1. This CDR3 has 11 residues. CDR1 and CDR2 (germline): SEHNR, FQNEAQ (reference sequence). The CDR3 reads CASSSASGAFF.

The rearrangement joins TRBV6-5 to TRBJ2-1. The CDR3 runs 12 residues. Germline V lookup: CDR1 MNHEY, CDR2 SVGAGI. The CDR3 sequence is CASSSLNNEQFF.

The chain employs TRBV5-5 and TRBJ2-1; TCRdb picks TRBD1, but there is no DNA to check that call. Germline loops: CDR1 SGHKS, CDR2 YYEKEE (reference sequence). This CDR3 comprises 15 residues. CDR3 protein: CASSQNRDPYNEQFF. Variable domain in full (rest from reference TRBV5-5 and TRBJ2-1): DAGVTQSPTHLIKTRGQQVTLRCSPISGHKSVSWYQQVLGQGPQFIFQYYEKEERGRGNFPDRFSARQFPNYSSELNVNALLLGDSALYLCASSQNRDPYNEQFFGPGTRLTVL.

The chain links TRBV10-3 to TRBJ2-1. Germline values: CDR1 ENHRY, CDR2 SYGVKD. This CDR3 is 11 amino acids long. CDR3 residues: CAISESWEQFF.

The chain has TRBV6-2 or TRBV6-3 and TRBJ2-3; the TRBD2 assignment by TCRdb is unverifiable without DNA. This CDR3 comprises 18 residues. Germline lookup yields CDR1 MNHEY and CDR2 SVGEGT. The CDR3 here is CASSYSPRLAGSTDTQYF.

CDR3 amino acids: CASSHYRANEQFF. V gene TRBV14 combines with J gene TRBJ2-1; lacking DNA, the TRBD1 call made by TCRdb goes unchecked. The CDR3 consists of 13 residues. Germline-derived CDR1 and CDR2 are SGHDN and FVKESK.

The genes are TRBV28 and TRBJ2-5. This CDR3 comprises 13 residues. Germline V CDR1 and CDR2: MDHEN, SYDVKM. CDR3: CASTPRNQETQYF.

The chain is built from TRBV18 and TRBJ2-6. Germline CDR1 reads KGHSH; CDR2 reads LQKENI. This CDR3 is built from 14 residues. The CDR3 sequence is CASSPDTGANVLTF.

The chain uses TRBV2 and TRBJ1-2; there is no DNA to check the TCRdb D call of TRBD1. Germline assignment: CDR1 SNHLY and CDR2 FYNNEI. The CDR3 extends over 12 amino acids. The CDR3 spells CASSGQSHGYTF.

V gene TRBV20-1 combines with J gene TRBJ1-5; TCRdb gives TRBD1 as the D gene, but with no DNA this cannot be confirmed. The CDR3 is 17 amino acids. The germline gives CDR1 DFQATT, CDR2 SNEGSKA (reference sequence). CDR3: CSARDIYGGVGNQPQHF.

The chain recombines TRBV19 with TRBJ2-3. Germline values: CDR1 LNHDA, CDR2 SQIVND (reference sequence). The CDR3 runs to 15 residues. CDR3 protein: CASSILGVGTDTQYF.

The V gene is TRBV27, the J gene TRBJ2-7; TCRdb names TRBD1, which stays unverified in the absence of DNA. Per germline, CDR1 MNHEY and CDR2 SMNVEV (reference sequence). There are 16 residues in the CDR3. CDR3 region: CASRPGQLLGVSEQYF.

V usage is TRBV28 and J usage is TRBJ2-3. Germline V CDR1 and CDR2: MDHEN, SYDVKM. The CDR3 covers 14 residues. The CDR3 reads CASSFPVYTDTQYF. Complete variable domain (other parts from reference TRBV28 and TRBJ2-3): DVKVTQSSRYLVKRTGEKVFLECVQDMDHENMFWYRQDPGLGLRLIYFSYDVKMKEKGDIPEGYSVSREKKERFSLILESASTNQTSMYLCASSFPVYTDTQYFGPGTRLTVL.